The sequence of this T cell receptor (beta chain) was determined in a study of blood T cell repertoires in COVID-19. Study details: From T cells, B-cell-depleted T cells, or PBMCs came the material, which was cDNA or gDNA.

Sequenced by immunoSEQ multiplex PCR; TCRdb stores in-frame clones only, minus some. The sample lists more than 150,000 clones; around 80% were seen once. V was clipped by 7 bases and J by 2 bases, with 12 bases between them. CDR1 MNHNY and CDR2 SVGAGI come from the germline V gene (reference sequence). The CDR3 consists of 15 residues. V is TRBV6-6 and J is TRBJ1-6, with D maybe TRBD1 (5 bases). The origin of this receptor is a woman in her forties or fifties who had recovered from COVID-19. The material sequenced was PBMCs or T cells enriched from blood (not recorded which). The DNA of the CDR3 is TGTGCCAGCAACCAACAGGTGACCTATAATTCACCCCTCCACTTT. It is translated as CASNQQVTYNSPLHF.